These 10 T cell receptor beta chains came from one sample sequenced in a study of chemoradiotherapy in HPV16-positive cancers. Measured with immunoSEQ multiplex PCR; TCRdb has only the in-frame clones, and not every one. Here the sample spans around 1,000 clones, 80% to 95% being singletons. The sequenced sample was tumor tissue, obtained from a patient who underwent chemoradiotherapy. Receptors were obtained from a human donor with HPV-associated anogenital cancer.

CDR3 amino acids: CASSLKGALGYTF. DNA for the CDR3: TGTGCCAGCTCCCTGAAGGGGGCGCTAGGCTACACCTTC. The rearrangement joins TRBV28 to TRBJ1-2, with 7 bases aligning to TRBD1. This CDR3 spans 13 amino acids. The trim removed 8 bases at V and 8 bases at J, leaving 11 bases unmatched. The germline V gene encodes CDR1 MDHEN and CDR2 SYDVKM.

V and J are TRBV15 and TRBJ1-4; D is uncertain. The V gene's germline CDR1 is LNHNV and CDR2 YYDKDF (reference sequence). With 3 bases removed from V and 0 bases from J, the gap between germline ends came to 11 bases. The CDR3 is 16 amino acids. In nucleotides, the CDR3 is TGTGCCACCAGCAGTGAAGTGCTCGCAACTAATGAAAAACTGTTTTTT. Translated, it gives CATSSEVLATNEKLFF.

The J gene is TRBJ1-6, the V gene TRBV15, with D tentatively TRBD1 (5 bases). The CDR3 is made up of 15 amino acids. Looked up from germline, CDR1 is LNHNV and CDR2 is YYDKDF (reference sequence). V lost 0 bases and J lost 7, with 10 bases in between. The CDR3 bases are TGTGCCACCAGCAGAGAGGGACGGTTAAATTCACCCCTCCACTTT. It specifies CATSREGRLNSPLHF.

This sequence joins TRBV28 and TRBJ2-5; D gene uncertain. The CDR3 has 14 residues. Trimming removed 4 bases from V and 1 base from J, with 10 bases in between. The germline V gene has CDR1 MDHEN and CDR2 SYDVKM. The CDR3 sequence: CASSSRGTQETQYF. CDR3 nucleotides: TGTGCCAGCAGTTCCCGTGGTACCCAAGAGACCCAGTACTTC. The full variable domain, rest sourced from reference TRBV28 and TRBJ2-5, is DVKVTQSSRYLVKRTGEKVFLECVQDMDHENMFWYRQDPGLGLRLIYFSYDVKMKEKGDIPEGYSVSREKKERFSLILESASTNQTSMYLCASSSRGTQETQYFGPGTRLLVL.

CDR3 residues: CASSLHLQGVSYEQYF. The CDR3 nucleotides are TGTGCCAGCAGCCTCCATTTGCAGGGGGTGTCCTACGAGCAGTACTTC. V usage is TRBV28 and J usage is TRBJ2-7, with TRBD1 matching over 7 bases. With 6 bases clipped from V and 1 base from J, the junction kept 12 bases outside the gene matches. This CDR3 region has 16 residues. Germline values: CDR1 MDHEN, CDR2 SYDVKM.

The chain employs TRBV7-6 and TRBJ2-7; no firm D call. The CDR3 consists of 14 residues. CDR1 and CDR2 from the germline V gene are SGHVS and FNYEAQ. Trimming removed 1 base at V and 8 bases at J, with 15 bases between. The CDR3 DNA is TGTGCCAGCAGCTTAGGTGGCCAGGTTCCCCAGCAGTACTTC. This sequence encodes CASSLGGQVPQQYF.

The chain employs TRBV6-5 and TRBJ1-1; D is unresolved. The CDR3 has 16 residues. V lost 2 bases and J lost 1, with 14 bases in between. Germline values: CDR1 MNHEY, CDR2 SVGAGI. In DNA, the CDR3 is TGTGCCAGCAGTTACGCCTCCCCTCTCCGGAACACTGAAGCTTTCTTT. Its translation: CASSYASPLRNTEAFF.

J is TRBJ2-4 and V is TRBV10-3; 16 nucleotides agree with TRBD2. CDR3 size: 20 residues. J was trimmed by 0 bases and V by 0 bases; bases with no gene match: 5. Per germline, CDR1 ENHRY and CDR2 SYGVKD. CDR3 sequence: CAISESGTSGGALAKNIQYF. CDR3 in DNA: TGTGCCATCAGTGAGTCCGGGACTAGCGGGGGGGCTCTAGCCAAAAACATTCAGTACTTC.

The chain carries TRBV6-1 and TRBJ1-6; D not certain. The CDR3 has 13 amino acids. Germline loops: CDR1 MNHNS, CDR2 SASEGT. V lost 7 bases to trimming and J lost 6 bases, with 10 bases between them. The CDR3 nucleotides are TGTGCCAGCAACCTCAAGGGTAATTCACCCCTCCACTTT. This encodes CASNLKGNSPLHF.

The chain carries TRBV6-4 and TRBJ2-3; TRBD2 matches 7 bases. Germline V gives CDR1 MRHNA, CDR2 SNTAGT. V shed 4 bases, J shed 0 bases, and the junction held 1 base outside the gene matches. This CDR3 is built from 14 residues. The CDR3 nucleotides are TGTGCCAGCAGTGTCGGGGGGAGCACAGATACGCAGTATTTT. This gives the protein CASSVGGSTDTQYF.